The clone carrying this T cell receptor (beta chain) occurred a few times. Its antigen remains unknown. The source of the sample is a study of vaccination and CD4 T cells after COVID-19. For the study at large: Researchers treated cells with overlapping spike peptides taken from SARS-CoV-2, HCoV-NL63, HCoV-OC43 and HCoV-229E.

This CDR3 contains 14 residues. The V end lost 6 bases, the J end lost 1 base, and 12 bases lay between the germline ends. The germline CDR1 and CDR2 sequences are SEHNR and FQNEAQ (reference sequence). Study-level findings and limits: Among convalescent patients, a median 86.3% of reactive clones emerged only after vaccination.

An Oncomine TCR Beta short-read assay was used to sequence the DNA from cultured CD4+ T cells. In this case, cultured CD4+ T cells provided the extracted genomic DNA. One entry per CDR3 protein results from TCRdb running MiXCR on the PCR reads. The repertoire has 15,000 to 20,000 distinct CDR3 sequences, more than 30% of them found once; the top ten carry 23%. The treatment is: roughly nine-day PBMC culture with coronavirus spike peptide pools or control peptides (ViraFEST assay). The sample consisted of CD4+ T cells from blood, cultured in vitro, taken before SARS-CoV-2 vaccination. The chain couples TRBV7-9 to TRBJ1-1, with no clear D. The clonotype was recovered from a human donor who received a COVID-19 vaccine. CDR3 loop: CASSPRLENTEAFF. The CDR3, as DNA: TGTGCCAGCAGTCCCCGGTTAGAGAACACTGAAGCTTTCTTT.